This is a list of T cell receptor beta chains from one sample in a study of blood T cells in healthy people across ages. TCRdb called the 5' RACE reads again in MiXCR, with one record for every CDR3 protein. The sample records about 780,000 distinct CDR3 sequences, roughly 24% being singletons. The same data also went into a second study, on T cells of mothers and their children.

Sequenced: blood. Receptor source: a boy aged 5-17 years in good health. CDR3s include the opening cysteine and the closing phenylalanine or tryptophan. A D gene is named only where the DNA matches it firmly. Some rows mark clone size as missing; the rest say once, few, many or name a class of expanded clone.

>TRBD1|.|TRBV7-3|TRBJ2-1
CASSLNSGQLYNEQFF
TGTGCCAGCAGCTTAAATTCGGGACAGCTATACAATGAGCAGTTCTTC
>.|few|TRBV28|TRBJ2-6
CASIGSGTNVLTF
TGTGCCAGCATCGGCTCTGGGACCAACGTCCTGACTTTC
>.|.|TRBV12-3/TRBV12-4|TRBJ1-6
CASSSWDSPLHF
TGTGCCAGCAGTTCTTGGGATTCACCCCTCCACTTT
>.|.|TRBV3-1|TRBJ2-7
CASSQDGSVSSYEQYF
TGCGCCAGCAGCCAAGATGGCTCAGTAAGCTCCTACGAGCAGTACTTC
>TRBD1|few|TRBV20-1|TRBJ1-2
CSARGGTGGNYGYTF
TGCAGTGCTAGAGGGGGTACAGGGGGAAACTATGGCTACACCTTC
>.|.|TRBV12-3/TRBV12-4|TRBJ1-6
CASSYRPINSPLHF
TGTGCCAGCAGTTATCGACCGATTAATTCACCCCTCCACTTT
>.|few|TRBV30|TRBJ2-1
CAWSSDNYNEQFF
TGTGCCTGGAGCTCGGACAACTACAATGAGCAGTTCTTC
>TRBD1|.|TRBV6-5|TRBJ1-1
CASRGQGTNTEAFF
TGTGCCAGCAGGGGACAGGGGACAAACACCGAAGCTTTCTTT
>TRBD2|.|TRBV12-3/TRBV12-4|TRBJ2-1
CASSSSSGKADEQFF
TGTGCCAGCAGTTCGTCCAGCGGGAAGGCGGATGAGCAGTTCTTC
>TRBD1|many|TRBV27|TRBJ2-1
CASSLSRGNEQFF
TGTGCCAGCAGTTTATCCAGGGGGAATGAGCAGTTCTTC
>TRBD1|.|TRBV12-3/TRBV12-4|TRBJ2-1
CASSFDRGGRDEQFF
TGTGCCAGCAGTTTTGACAGGGGAGGACGGGATGAGCAGTTCTTC